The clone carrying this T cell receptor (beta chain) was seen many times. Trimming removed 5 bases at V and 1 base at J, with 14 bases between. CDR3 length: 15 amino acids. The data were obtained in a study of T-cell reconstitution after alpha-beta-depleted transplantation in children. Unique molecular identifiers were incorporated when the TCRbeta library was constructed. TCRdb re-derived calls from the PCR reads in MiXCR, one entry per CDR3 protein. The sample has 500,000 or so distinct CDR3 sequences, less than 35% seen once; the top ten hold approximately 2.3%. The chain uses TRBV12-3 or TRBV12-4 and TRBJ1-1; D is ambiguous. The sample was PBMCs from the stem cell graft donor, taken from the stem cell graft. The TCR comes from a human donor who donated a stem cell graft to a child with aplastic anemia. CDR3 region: CASSDPRVGNTEAFF. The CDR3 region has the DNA TGTGCCAGCAGTGACCCTCGCGTCGGGAACACTGAAGCTTTCTTT.